Each of the 25 T cell receptor beta chains below was sequenced from the same sample in a study of shared clonotypes between healthy human individuals. Cells designated naive CD8 were CD45RO-negative and were positively selected for CCR7, with terminally differentiated effector memory CD45RA+ cells excluded. Clones were sequenced by immunoSEQ multiplex PCR, and TCRdb holds only the in-frame ones, with some missing. The repertoire holds millions of clones, with approximately 94% as singletons. Sequenced: naive CD8+ T cells sorted from blood. The source is a man between 18 and 35 years old in good health.

Regarding this clone: The junction departs from the called germline gene at one end, perhaps through a read error. CDR3 nucleotide sequence: TGTGCCTGGACAGGGGGCTCTGGAAACACCATGTATTTT. Translation: CAWTGGSGNTMYF. The chain links TRBV30 to TRBJ1-3; 8 bases are a match to TRBD1. Germline-derived CDR1 and CDR2 are GTSNPN and SVGIG (reference sequence). The CDR3 is 13 residues long. The variable domain in full, with the rest retrieved from reference TRBV30 and TRBJ1-3, is SQTIHQWPATLVQPVGSPLSLECTVEGTSNPNLYWYRQAAGRGLQLLFYSVGIGQISSEVPQNLSASRPQDRQFILSSKKLLLSDSGFYLCAWTGGSGNTMYFGEGSWLTVV.

The chain uses TRBV4-1 and TRBJ1-1; TRBD1 aligns across 7 bases. This CDR3 is 15 amino acids long. Germline CDR1 is MGHRA and CDR2 is YSYEKL. V was pared by 3 bases and J by 6 bases, with 10 bases of the junction left unmatched. CDR3 loop: CASSHFPPGGAEAFF. As DNA, the CDR3 is TGCGCCAGCAGCCATTTTCCGCCAGGGGGTGCTGAAGCTTTCTTT.

This chain uses TRBV30 with TRBJ1-2; D is unclear. This CDR3 spans 11 amino acids. CDR1 GTSNPN and CDR2 SVGIG come from the germline V gene (reference sequence). Deletions cut 4 bases from V and 7 bases from J, with 10 bases between. This CDR3 reads CAWTDGGGYTF. The CDR3 nucleotides are TGTGCCTGGACGGACGGTGGTGGCTACACCTTC.

This chain uses TRBV29-1 with TRBJ1-2; TRBD1 might be the D (6 bases). Germline values: CDR1 SQVTM, CDR2 ANQGSEA. The CDR3 extends over 15 amino acids. The V end was cut by 3 bases, the J end by 4 bases, with 18 bases between. The CDR3 reads CSVEDGQGPSYGYTF. CDR3 nucleotides: TGCAGCGTTGAGGATGGTCAGGGGCCCAGCTATGGCTACACCTTC.

This clone was seen once. This sequence joins TRBV28 and TRBJ2-1; D possibly matches TRBD1 or TRBD2 (5 bases each). This CDR3 is 15 amino acids long. Germline values: CDR1 MDHEN, CDR2 SYDVKM. Trimming shortened V by 7 bases and J by 10 bases, and 23 bases separated the two germline ends. In nucleotides, the CDR3 is TGTGCCAGCACCTCGCCCCGGGACCCTGAGCGGGAGCAGTTCTTC. Amino acid sequence: CASTSPRDPEREQFF.

The chain employs TRBV19 and TRBJ2-5; TRBD1 aligns across 8 bases. Unmatched junction bases numbered 9, after V lost 0 bases and J lost 0 bases. The CDR3 is made up of 18 amino acids. In germline, CDR1 is LNHDA, CDR2 SQIVND (reference sequence). The CDR3 nucleotides read TGTGCCAGTAGTATAGAAAGACAGGGGAGTTCGTACCAAGAGACCCAGTACTTC. Its protein is CASSIERQGSSYQETQYF.

The chain employs TRBV30 and TRBJ2-1; TRBD1 might be the D (7 bases). The CDR3 sequence is 13 residues long. Trimming took 7 bases from V and 4 from J, leaving 14 bases between them. The germline CDR1 and CDR2 sequences are GTSNPN and SVGIG (reference sequence). The CDR3 DNA is TGTGCCTTCCCCAGGGGGGAATACAATGAGCAGTTCTTC. Residues: CAFPRGEYNEQFF.

The chain combines TRBV7-9 with TRBJ2-1, with TRBD2 matching 8 bases. V lost 6 bases and J lost 4; bases outside the gene matches: 11. Germline V lookup: CDR1 SEHNR, CDR2 FQNEAQ (reference sequence). The length of the CDR3 is 16 residues. The CDR3 DNA is TGTGCCAGCAGTCCCTCAGCGGGGGTCTTTTACAATGAGCAGTTCTTC. This encodes CASSPSAGVFYNEQFF.

This clone was counted a single time. The rearrangement links TRBV18 to TRBJ2-5, with TRBD1 matching 7 bases. This CDR3 has 15 amino acids. Germline CDR1 and CDR2: KGHSH and LQKENI. Losses at the gene ends were 2 bases for V and 0 bases for J; bases not matched to a gene: 3. CDR3 region: CASSPMTGNQETQYF. The CDR3, as DNA: TGTGCCAGCTCACCAATGACAGGGAACCAAGAGACCCAGTACTTC.

This clone was detected once. The chain employs TRBV4-1 and TRBJ1-1; D gene uncertain. Trimming pared 3 bases from V and 0 bases from J, leaving 11 bases between. The CDR3 length is 15 residues. CDR1 and CDR2 from the germline V gene are MGHRA and YSYEKL. The CDR3 DNA is TGCGCCAGCAGCCATGGCGCGGGGATGAACACTGAAGCTTTCTTT. Translating it yields CASSHGAGMNTEAFF.

To note about this clone: This same CDR3 is encoded by further DNA sequences in the sample. DNA of the CDR3: TGTGCCAGCAGCTGGGGGGGAAATGAGCAGTTCTTC. Residues: CASSWGGNEQFF. This chain joins TRBV5-4 and TRBJ2-1; TRBD2 matches 7 bases. This CDR3 has 12 amino acids. Germline V gives CDR1 SGHNT, CDR2 YYREEE (reference sequence). Trimming at V came to 3 bases and at J to 7 bases, leaving 1 base not matched to a gene.

The chain recombines TRBV28 with TRBJ1-5, with a tentative D call TRBD1 (6 bases). This CDR3 is 14 amino acids long. Germline CDR1 is MDHEN and CDR2 is SYDVKM. The V gene lost 3 bases and the J gene lost 7 bases, with 13 bases spanning the gap. The CDR3 DNA is TGTGCCAGCAGTTTTCTCCCCCAGGGGCAGCCCCAGCATTTT. Residues: CASSFLPQGQPQHF.

This rearrangement joins TRBV28 to TRBJ1-4; a possible D gene is TRBD1 (5 bases). Germline V gives CDR1 MDHEN, CDR2 SYDVKM. Trimming removed 6 bases from V and 7 bases from J, with 18 bases in between. The CDR3 sequence is 15 residues long. CDR3 loop: CASSPQGAISEKLFF. CDR3 sequence (DNA): TGTGCCAGCAGCCCTCAGGGTGCTATTAGTGAAAAACTGTTTTTT.

The chain joins TRBV10-3 to TRBJ1-2; D may be TRBD1 (5 bases). Germline V gives CDR1 ENHRY, CDR2 SYGVKD. The CDR3 covers 14 residues. Between the trimmed V and J ends, which lost 4 bases and 0 bases, there was a span of 9 bases. Written as DNA, the CDR3 is TGTGCCATCAGTGCCGGGGGTTCTAACTATGGCTACACCTTC. Amino acids: CAISAGGSNYGYTF.

This chain connects TRBV2 to TRBJ2-7; no definite D call. The CDR3 has 13 residues. Germline V gene data show CDR1 as SNHLY and CDR2 as FYNNEI. V lost 6 bases and J 6 bases, leaving 15 bases between the germline ends. The CDR3 DNA reads TGTGCCAGCAGAGATGGACCTACAATCGAGCAGTACTTC. Protein product: CASRDGPTIEQYF.

This clone appeared a few times. The V call is TRBV29-1, the J call TRBJ1-1, with D tentatively TRBD1 (5 bases). The CDR3 covers 11 residues. Germline V gene sequence: CDR1 SQVTM, CDR2 ANQGSEA. Trimming took off 8 bases at V and 8 bases at J, with 15 bases between the two ends. This CDR3 is CSHALGAEAFF. The CDR3 nucleotides are TGCAGCCATGCCCTCGGGGCAGAAGCTTTCTTT. The whole variable domain, remainder taken from reference TRBV29-1 and TRBJ1-1, is SAVISQKPSRDICQRGTSLTIQCQVDSQVTMMFWYRQQPGQSLTLIATANQGSEATYESGFVIDKFPISRPNLTFSTLTVSNMSPEDSSIYLCSHALGAEAFFGQGTRLTVV.

The rearrangement joins TRBV2 to TRBJ2-6; D might be TRBD1 (6 bases). The germline gives CDR1 SNHLY, CDR2 FYNNEI. This CDR3 is built from 15 residues. The V gene lost 5 bases and the J gene lost 2 bases, with 10 bases spanning the gap. The CDR3 reads CASSPQGTGANVLTF. CDR3 coding DNA: TGTGCCAGCAGTCCCCAGGGGACTGGGGCCAACGTCCTGACTTTC.

The chain carries TRBV4-1 and TRBJ2-7; TRBD1 aligns across 9 bases. Trimming took 4 bases from V and 7 from J; bases not matched to a gene: 11. Germline-derived CDR1 and CDR2 are MGHRA and YSYEKL. The CDR3 sequence is 15 residues long. CDR3 amino acids: CASSLGQGQRREQYF. CDR3 in DNA: TGCGCCAGCAGCCTCGGACAGGGGCAACGGCGAGAGCAGTACTTC.

The gene calls are TRBV7-9 and TRBJ2-7; weak D call: TRBD1 (5 bases). The V gene lost 6 bases and the J gene lost 3 bases, with 12 bases spanning the gap. Looked up from germline, CDR1 is SEHNR and CDR2 is FQNEAQ (reference sequence). The CDR3 sequence is 13 residues long. This CDR3 reads CASRPTVDYEQYF. Here the CDR3 DNA reads TGTGCCAGCAGACCGACAGTGGACTACGAGCAGTACTTC.

The V call is TRBV7-9, the J call TRBJ1-2, with a weak D call TRBD1 (5 bases). Trimming cost V 2 bases and J 6 bases, with 16 bases left between them. The germline gives CDR1 SEHNR, CDR2 FQNEAQ (reference sequence). This CDR3 has 15 residues. CDR3 in amino acids: CASSLNQGSRDGYTF. The CDR3 coding sequence is TGTGCCAGCAGCTTAAATCAGGGATCCAGGGATGGCTACACCTTC.

Concerning this clone itself: The sample has other DNA sequences that encode this CDR3 too. This chain joins TRBV29-1 and TRBJ2-7, with a tentative D call TRBD2 (5 bases). This CDR3 has 12 amino acids. Trimming left V 3 bases short and J 4 bases short, with 10 bases between. Germline V lookup: CDR1 SQVTM, CDR2 ANQGSEA. The CDR3 spells CSVDRGGYEQYF. CDR3 coding DNA: TGCAGCGTTGACCGGGGTGGATACGAGCAGTACTTC.

The chain uses TRBV5-6 and TRBJ2-7; weak D call: TRBD2 (5 bases). Trimming shortened V by 6 bases and J by 4 bases, and 14 bases separated the two germline ends. This CDR3 spans 13 amino acids. The germline gives CDR1 SGHDT, CDR2 YYEEEE. This CDR3 reads CASNTMGGYEQYF. In DNA, the CDR3 is TGTGCCAGCAACACAATGGGCGGGTACGAGCAGTACTTC.

This chain connects TRBV28 to TRBJ1-1; the match to TRBD1 covers 9 bases. CDR1 is MDHEN, CDR2 SYDVKM, per germline. This CDR3 is 15 amino acids long. V lost 1 base and J lost 4; bases outside the gene matches: 4. In DNA form, the CDR3 reads TGTGCCAGCAGTTTATACGGGACAGGGTTCACTGAAGCTTTCTTT. It is translated as CASSLYGTGFTEAFF.

V gene TRBV4-1 combines with J gene TRBJ2-2; D ambiguous. CDR1 and CDR2 (germline): MGHRA, YSYEKL. CDR3 length: 13 residues. The V gene lost 0 bases and the J gene lost 7 bases, with 6 bases spanning the gap. The CDR3 region is CASSQERVGELFF. In DNA form, the CDR3 reads TGCGCCAGCAGCCAAGAAAGGGTCGGGGAGCTGTTTTTT.

J is TRBJ1-4 and V is TRBV19; D not certain. This CDR3 spans 17 amino acids. Germline V gene data show CDR1 as LNHDA and CDR2 as SQIVND (reference sequence). With 5 bases removed from V and 12 bases from J, the gap between germline ends came to 28 bases. CDR3 sequence: CASSSFLGSELMKELFF. DNA for the CDR3: TGTGCCAGTAGTTCATTTTTGGGGTCAGAGCTAATGAAGGAACTGTTTTTT. Looking up the rest from reference TRBV19 and TRBJ1-4 gives the full variable domain: DGGITQSPKYLFRKEGQNVTLSCEQNLNHDAMYWYRQDPGQGLRLIYYSQIVNDFQKGDIAEGYSVSREKKESFPLTVTSAQKNPTAFYLCASSSFLGSELMKELFFGSGTQLSVL.